This T cell receptor (beta chain) is from a study of cytotoxic CD8 clonotypes in ibrutinib-treated CLL. CDR3 length: 13 residues. Per the germline V gene, CDR1 is SNHLY and CDR2 is FYNNEI. V was clipped by 7 bases and J by 6 bases; unmatched bases: 4. The study, taken as a whole, reports: Baseline levels were approached again at progression, after clonality had risen at ibrutinib response.

Assay used: immunoSEQ multiplex PCR; TCRdb lists only in-frame clones, some missing. Among approximately 120,000 clones listed, roughly 80% were seen once. Regarding this clone: What it binds is not known.

The sequencing here drew on PBMCs, taken after 24 months of ibrutinib treatment. The chain recombines TRBV2 with TRBJ2-1, with 9 bases fitting TRBD2. The receptor was isolated from a human donor with chronic lymphocytic leukemia. CDR3 nucleotides: TGTGCCAGCACTAGCGGGGACCGCAATGAGCAGTTCTTC. Translation: CASTSGDRNEQFF.